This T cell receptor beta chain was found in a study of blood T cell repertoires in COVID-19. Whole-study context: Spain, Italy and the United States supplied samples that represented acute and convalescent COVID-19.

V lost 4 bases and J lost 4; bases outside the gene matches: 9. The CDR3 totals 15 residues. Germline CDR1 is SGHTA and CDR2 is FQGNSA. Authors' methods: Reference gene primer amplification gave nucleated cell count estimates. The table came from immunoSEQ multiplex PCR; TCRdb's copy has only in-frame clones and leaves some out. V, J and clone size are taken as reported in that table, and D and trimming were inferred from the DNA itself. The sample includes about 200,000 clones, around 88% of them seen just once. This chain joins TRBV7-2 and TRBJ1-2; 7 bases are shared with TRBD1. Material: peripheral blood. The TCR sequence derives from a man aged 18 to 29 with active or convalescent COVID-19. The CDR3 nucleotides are TGTGCCAGCAGCTCCCCGACCGGGACAGCCTATGGCTACACCTTC. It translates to CASSSPTGTAYGYTF.